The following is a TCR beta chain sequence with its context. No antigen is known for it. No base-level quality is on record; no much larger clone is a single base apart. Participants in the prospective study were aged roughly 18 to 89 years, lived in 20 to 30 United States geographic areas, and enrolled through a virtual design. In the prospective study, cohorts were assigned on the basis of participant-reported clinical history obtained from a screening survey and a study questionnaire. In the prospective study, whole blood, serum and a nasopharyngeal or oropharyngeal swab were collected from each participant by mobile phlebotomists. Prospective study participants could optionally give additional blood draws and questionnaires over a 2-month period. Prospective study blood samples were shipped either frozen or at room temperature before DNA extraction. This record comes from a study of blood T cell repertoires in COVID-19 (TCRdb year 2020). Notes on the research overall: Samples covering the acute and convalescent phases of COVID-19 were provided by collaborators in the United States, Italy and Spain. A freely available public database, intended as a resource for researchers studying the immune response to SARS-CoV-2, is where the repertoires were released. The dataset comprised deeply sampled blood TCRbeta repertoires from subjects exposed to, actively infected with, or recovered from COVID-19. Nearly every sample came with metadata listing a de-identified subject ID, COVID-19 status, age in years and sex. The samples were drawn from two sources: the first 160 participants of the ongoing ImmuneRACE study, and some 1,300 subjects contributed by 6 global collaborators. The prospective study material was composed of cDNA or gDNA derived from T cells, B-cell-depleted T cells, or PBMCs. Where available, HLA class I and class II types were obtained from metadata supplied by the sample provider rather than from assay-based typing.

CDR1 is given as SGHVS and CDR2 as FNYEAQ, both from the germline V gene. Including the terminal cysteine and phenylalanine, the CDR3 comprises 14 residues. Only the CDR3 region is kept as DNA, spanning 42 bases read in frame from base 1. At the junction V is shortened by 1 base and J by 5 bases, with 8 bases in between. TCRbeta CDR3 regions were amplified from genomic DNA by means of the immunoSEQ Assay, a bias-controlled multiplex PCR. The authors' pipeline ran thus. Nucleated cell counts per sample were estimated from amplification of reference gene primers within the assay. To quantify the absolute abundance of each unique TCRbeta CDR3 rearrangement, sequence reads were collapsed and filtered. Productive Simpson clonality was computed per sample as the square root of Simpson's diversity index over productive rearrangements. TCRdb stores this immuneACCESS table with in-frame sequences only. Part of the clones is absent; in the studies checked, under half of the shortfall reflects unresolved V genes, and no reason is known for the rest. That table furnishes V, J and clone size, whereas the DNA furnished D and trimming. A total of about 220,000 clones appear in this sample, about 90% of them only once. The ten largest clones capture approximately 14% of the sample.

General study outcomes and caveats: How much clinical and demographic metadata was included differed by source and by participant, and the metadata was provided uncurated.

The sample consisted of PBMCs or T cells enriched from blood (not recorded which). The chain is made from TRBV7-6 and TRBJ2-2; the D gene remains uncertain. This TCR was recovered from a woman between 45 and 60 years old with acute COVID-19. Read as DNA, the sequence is TGTGCCAGCAGCTTAGGGGCCCGGACCGGGGAGCTGTTTTTT. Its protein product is CASSLGARTGELFF.